This TCR beta chain was sequenced for a study of control samples from healthy donors and cancer patients. Assay used: immunoSEQ multiplex PCR; TCRdb lists only in-frame clones, some missing. This sample has tens of thousands of clones, with roughly nine tenths found just once. Trimming at V came to 1 base and at J to 8 bases, leaving 12 bases not matched to a gene. Germline V lookup: CDR1 SEHNR, CDR2 FQNEAQ (reference sequence). The CDR3 length is 17 residues. The chain links TRBV7-9 to TRBJ2-3; 10 bases line up with TRBD2. The sequencing sample was made of blood. The sequence was obtained from a woman in her seventies in good health. CDR3 nucleotides: TGTGCCAGCAGCTTAGACAGCGGGAGGGCCTTCGGGGGTACGCAGTATTTT. This translates into CASSLDSGRAFGGTQYF.